These T cell receptor beta chains were read from a single sample in a study of human T cells and chemical hapten exposure. TCRdb ran MiXCR on the RACE reads and lists one entry per CDR3 protein. The repertoire holds under 200,000 distinct CDR3 sequences, with about 27% as singletons. Source: whole blood, taken in connection with sensitization to the hapten diphenylcyclopropenone (DPC). Source of these receptors: a woman aged 18-35 years with alopecia areata. Some clones in this sample may be carry-over from other donors' samples. Each CDR3 is given with its conserved first and last residue. The order of the fields is clone size, V gene, J gene, D gene, CDR3 DNA, CDR3 protein. A D gene is named only where the DNA matches it firmly. The size of a clone is reported for some rows only, either as once, few or many, or as a class for expanded clones.

-	TRBV29-1	TRBJ2-3	-	TGCAGCGTTGAACAAGTAGCATCCCCAGATACGCAGTATTTT	CSVEQVASPDTQYF
-	TRBV20-1	TRBJ2-1	TRBD2	TGCAGTGCTAGAGTCGGGACTAGCGAGTTCTTC	CSARVGTSEFF
-	TRBV5-8	TRBJ1-1	TRBD1	TGTGCCAGCAGCCGCGACAGGGAGCTTGAAGCTTTCTTT	CASSRDRELEAFF
-	TRBV10-3	TRBJ2-3	TRBD1	TGTGCCATCAGGGCCGGGACAGGTCAAGTAGCAGATACGCAGTATTTT	CAIRAGTGQVADTQYF
few	TRBV27	TRBJ2-1	-	TGTGCCAGCAGTCTACAGGGCAGCGAGCAGTTCTTC	CASSLQGSEQFF
-	TRBV20-1	TRBJ1-1	TRBD1	TGCAGTACTAGTACGACAGGGGGGAACACTGAAGCTTTCTTT	CSTSTTGGNTEAFF
-	TRBV5-1	TRBJ2-2	-	TGCGCCAGCAGCTTGAGAACTACCCGAGGTACCGGGGAGCTGTTTTTT	CASSLRTTRGTGELFF
few	TRBV29-1	TRBJ1-2	TRBD1	TGCAGCGTTGAGACCGGGACAGGGCACGGCTACACCTTC	CSVETGTGHGYTF
few	TRBV2	TRBJ2-5	-	TGTGCCAGCAGTCCAAGACCCTCCCAAGAGACCCAGTACTTC	CASSPRPSQETQYF
few	TRBV12-3/TRBV12-4	TRBJ1-1	-	TGTGCCAGCAGTTTAGGGCGGGGGGCGGCGGAAGCTTTCTTT	CASSLGRGAAEAFF
few	TRBV7-2	TRBJ2-7	TRBD1	TGTGCCAGCAGCCAAAGGGGACAGGGCTCCTACGAGCAGTACTTC	CASSQRGQGSYEQYF
few	TRBV24-1	TRBJ2-1	-	TGTGCCACCAGTGATACAGGGGGCCCGGGGGGGTACTTCAATGAGCAGTTCTTC	CATSDTGGPGGYFNEQFF
-	TRBV4-1	TRBJ2-5	TRBD2	TGCGCCACAGGGAGCGGGGGGAAAGAGACCCAGTACTTC	CATGSGGKETQYF
-	TRBV29-1	TRBJ2-7	TRBD1	TGCAGCGTTGCCGGGGGACAGGGGGCCGCCTACGAGCAGTACTTC	CSVAGGQGAAYEQYF
-	TRBV14	TRBJ2-1	-	TGTGCCAGCAGCCACTACGCCTACAATGAGCAGTTCTTC	CASSHYAYNEQFF
-	TRBV30	TRBJ2-1	-	TGTGCCTGGAGCGGATCCTACAATGAGCAGTTCTTC	CAWSGSYNEQFF
-	TRBV7-9	TRBJ2-2	-	TGTGCCAGCAGCTTAGAGGTCGGCCTAGCTGGTTCCGGGGAGCTGTTTTTT	CASSLEVGLAGSGELFF
-	TRBV15	TRBJ2-5	-	TGTGCCACCAGCACCGGAGGGGGGGGCCAAGGGACCCAGTACTTC	CATSTGGGGQGTQYF
few	TRBV30	TRBJ2-7	-	TGTGCCTGGAGTCAAACTGGGGGCTATAGCTCCTACGAGCAGTACTTC	CAWSQTGGYSSYEQYF
few	TRBV5-1	TRBJ2-5	TRBD2	TGCGCCAGCAGCTTGGGACTAGCGGGAGTTAAGGGAGAGACCCAGTACTTC	CASSLGLAGVKGETQYF
-	TRBV7-9	TRBJ2-7	-	TGTGCCAGCAGCCCCGCCGTCAAGCAGTACTTC	CASSPAVKQYF
-	TRBV20-1	TRBJ2-3	-	TGCAGTGCAACCCCAGGTGGCGGGGCAGGCGCAGATACGCAGTATTTT	CSATPGGGAGADTQYF
-	TRBV20-1	TRBJ2-7	TRBD2	TGCAGTGCTAGAGCCAACAATCCGGGACTAGCGGGGTCCTACGAGCAGTACTTC	CSARANNPGLAGSYEQYF
few	TRBV19	TRBJ1-5	-	TGTGCCAGTAGTTGGGGAAGCAATCAGCCCCAGCATTTT	CASSWGSNQPQHF
many	TRBV5-4	TRBJ1-4	-	TGTGCCAGCACCACCCTAGGGGCAAATGAAAAACTGTTTTTT	CASTTLGANEKLFF
-	TRBV6-1	TRBJ2-1	TRBD2	TGTGCCACTCAATATTACACGGGAGGCGGGCGGTACAATGAGCAGTTCTTC	CATQYYTGGGRYNEQFF
-	TRBV5-1	TRBJ2-2	-	TGCGCCAGCAGCGAGATTCTTGGCACCGGGGAGCTGTTTTTT	CASSEILGTGELFF
few	TRBV20-1	TRBJ2-3	TRBD2	TGCAGTGCTAGCGGGACTAGCGGGAGTTCAGATACGCAGTATTTT	CSASGTSGSSDTQYF
once	TRBV9	TRBJ1-5	-	TGTGCCAGCAGCCGCGGTGCTGAGGGGCCCCAGCATTTT	CASSRGAEGPQHF
few	TRBV6-1	TRBJ1-2	-	TGTGCCACCTCTGGGCACCTAGCTAACTATGGCTACACCTTC	CATSGHLANYGYTF
-	TRBV4-2	TRBJ2-7	TRBD2	TGTGCCAGCAGCCAAGATGGTTCTAGCGGGAGTTGGGAGCAGTACTTC	CASSQDGSSGSWEQYF
few	TRBV9	TRBJ2-5	TRBD2	TGTGCCAGCAGCTCGAGACTAGCGGCGCGCCAAGAGACCCAGTACTTC	CASSSRLAARQETQYF
-	TRBV20-1	TRBJ2-7	-	TGCAGTGCTTGGCCCTACGGGGACTCCTACGAGCAGTACTTC	CSAWPYGDSYEQYF
-	TRBV4-3	TRBJ2-4	-	TGCGCCAGCAGCCAAGAAGGAGGAGCCTTAGCCAAAAACATTCAGTACTTC	CASSQEGGALAKNIQYF
few	TRBV27	TRBJ2-7	TRBD2	TGTGCCAGCAGTTGGGTAGCGGGGCCCTACGAGCAGTACTTC	CASSWVAGPYEQYF
few	TRBV29-1	TRBJ1-2	TRBD1	TGCAGCGTGGAGACAGGGACTAACTATGGCTACACCTTC	CSVETGTNYGYTF
-	TRBV7-2	TRBJ2-6	-	TGTGCCAGCAGCTTAGCGGGTCCAAGCGTAGAGGCCGGGGCCAACGTCCTGACTTTC	CASSLAGPSVEAGANVLTF
-	TRBV5-1	TRBJ1-4	-	TGCGCCAGCAGTTCCGGGGAGGCAGGGCTCGAAAAACTGTTTTTT	CASSSGEAGLEKLFF
few	TRBV11-2	TRBJ2-3	TRBD2	TGTGCCAGCGGGGTAGCGGGGGGGCCATCTCCAACGCAGTATTTT	CASGVAGGPSPTQYF
few	TRBV12-3/TRBV12-4	TRBJ1-5	TRBD1	TGTGCCAGCAGTGGGACAGGCAACAACAATCAGCCCCAGCATTTT	CASSGTGNNNQPQHF
few	TRBV11-2	TRBJ2-1	TRBD2	TGTGCCAGCAGCCGCGGACTAGCCAATGAGCAGTTCTTC	CASSRGLANEQFF
-	TRBV5-1	TRBJ1-1	TRBD1	TGCGCCAGTGCGGGACAGGGATATACTGAAGCTTTCTTT	CASAGQGYTEAFF
-	TRBV2	TRBJ2-2	-	TGTGCCAGCAGTGAAGCGCTTGGGGAGCTGTTTTTT	CASSEALGELFF
-	TRBV7-2	TRBJ2-2	-	TGTGCCAGCAGCTTTCGAACTACCAACACCGGGGAGCTGTTTTTT	CASSFRTTNTGELFF
-	TRBV7-8	TRBJ2-5	TRBD1	TGTGCCAGCAGCTCCGAGGACAGGGACAAAGAGACCCAGTACTTC	CASSSEDRDKETQYF
many	TRBV7-2	TRBJ1-2	-	TGTGCCAGCAGCTTACGGTGGGGCGCGGATGTCTATGGCTACACCTTC	CASSLRWGADVYGYTF
few	TRBV7-2	TRBJ1-1	-	TGTGCCAGCAGGCGAGGTGATCGCACTGAAGCTTTCTTT	CASRRGDRTEAFF
few	TRBV7-2	TRBJ1-5	-	TGTGCCAGCAGTCCCTCTATCGGGTTGGATCAGCCCCAGCATTTT	CASSPSIGLDQPQHF
-	TRBV20-1	TRBJ2-3	-	TGCAGTGCCCAGGCTAGCGAAAGGGCAGATACGCAGTATTTT	CSAQASERADTQYF
few	TRBV29-1	TRBJ1-1	-	TGCAGCGTTGCGAGTGTTAACACTGAAGCTTTCTTT	CSVASVNTEAFF
-	TRBV6-1	TRBJ1-1	-	TGTGCCAGCAGCGAGGGTCCAGACCTTACTGAAGCTTTCTTT	CASSEGPDLTEAFF
once	TRBV9	TRBJ2-3	-	TGTGCCAGCAGCGGGGACGCTAAAAGGCGGTATTTT	CASSGDAKRRYF
-	TRBV6-5	TRBJ2-7	TRBD2	TGTGCCAGCAGTTACTTAGCGGGGGGATCCTACGAGCAGTACTTC	CASSYLAGGSYEQYF
few	TRBV5-6	TRBJ2-7	TRBD1	TGTGCCAGCAGCTTCAAGGGGGCGAAGGCCTACGAGCAGTACTTC	CASSFKGAKAYEQYF
-	TRBV3-1	TRBJ1-2	-	TGTGCCAGCAGCCAAGTCCCTGTGCGCCGCCCCTTCGATGGCTACACCTTC	CASSQVPVRRPFDGYTF
few	TRBV27	TRBJ2-7	TRBD2	TGTGCCAGCAGCCTACTAGCGGGGGTAAACGAGCAGTACTTC	CASSLLAGVNEQYF
-	TRBV29-1	TRBJ1-2	-	TGCAGCGTTGACCACAGCACTAACTATGGCTACACCTTC	CSVDHSTNYGYTF
few	TRBV9	TRBJ2-7	TRBD1	TGTGCCAGCAGCCCCACGGGACAGGGCCTCTCCTACGAGCAGTACTTC	CASSPTGQGLSYEQYF